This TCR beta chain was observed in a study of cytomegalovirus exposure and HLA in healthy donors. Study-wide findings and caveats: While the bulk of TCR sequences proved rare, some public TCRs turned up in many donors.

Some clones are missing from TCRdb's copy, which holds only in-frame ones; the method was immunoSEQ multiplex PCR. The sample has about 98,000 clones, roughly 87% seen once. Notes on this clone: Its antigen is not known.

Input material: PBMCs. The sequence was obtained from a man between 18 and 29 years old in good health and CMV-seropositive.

CDR3 in DNA: TGTGCCAGCAGTGAAGCCGCGGGGTCAGGAAAACTGTTTTTT. Translation: CASSEAAGSGKLFF. The chain links TRBV6-1 to TRBJ1-4; D remains ambiguous. This CDR3 comprises 14 residues. Germline CDR1 and CDR2: MNHNS and SASEGT. The germline V and J ends were trimmed by 0 bases and 10 bases, with 12 bases remaining between them.